Many counts were recorded for the clone carrying this T cell receptor (beta chain). Its specificity is not known. TCRdb processed the PCR reads anew with MiXCR; each CDR3 protein has one entry. There are 490,000 or so distinct CDR3 sequences in the sample; about 25% occur only once, and around 0.78% lies in the top ten. This specimen belongs to a study of molecular identifiers for immune sequencing clone quantification. Study details: Replicates partitioned RNA from roughly 21,000 or 96,000 naive CD8 cells into five parts, sequencing four.

Naive CD8 T cell sorting was performed on the CD8+CD4-CCR7+CD45RA+ phenotype. Study results and limitations: Clones that had above 20 RNA copies took up over 98% of effector molecules but under 1% in naive cells.

The CDR3 loop spans 14 amino acids. The germline gives CDR1 LGHNA, CDR2 YSLEER. With 1 base removed from V and 1 base from J, the gap between germline ends came to 8 bases. The sequence derives from a human donor in good health. Some libraries in this study had Jurkat cell RNA spiked in. This sequence joins TRBV4-3 and TRBJ2-7, with unresolved D. Material for sequencing was naive CD8+ T cells from blood, with Jurkat cell RNA spiked in. Subset indicated: FACS-sorted CD8+CD4-CCR7+CD45RA+ naive T cells. The CDR3 DNA reads as TGCGCCAGCAGCCAAGCTTGGCAGTCCTACGAGCAGTACTTC. Residues: CASSQAWQSYEQYF.